The clone carrying this TCR beta chain occurred a few times. MiXCR, applied by TCRdb to the RT-PCR reads, yields one record per CDR3 protein. The sample has 650,000 to 800,000 distinct CDR3 sequences; 14% are singletons. CDR1 SQVTM and CDR2 ANQGSEA come from the germline V gene. Trimming cost V 4 bases and J 4 bases, with 11 bases left between them. The CDR3 has 13 amino acids. The receptor comes from a female donor in good health, serving as a healthy control. The V gene is TRBV29-1, the J gene TRBJ2-1; the D gene could be TRBD1 or TRBD2 (5 bases each). The sequenced sample was memory CD4+ T cells from blood. In nucleotides, the CDR3 is TGCAGCGTTGGTGGGGGTATTTACAATGAGCAGTTCTTC. Translated, it gives CSVGGGIYNEQFF.